These 32 T cell receptor beta chains came from one sample sequenced in a study of cytomegalovirus exposure and HLA in healthy donors (dated by TCRdb to the late 2010s). Receptors were amplified or captured by the immunoSEQ multiplex PCR assay. A mixture of 60 forward primers for TCR Vbeta segments and 13 reverse primers for TCR Jbeta segments was used in the multiplex PCR. Sourced from immuneACCESS, this table was stored by TCRdb with only in-frame sequences that have V and J called. A share of the clones is absent; for the studies checked, an unresolved V gene accounts for under half, and the remainder has no known explanation. The sample yields tens of thousands of clones; 60% to 80% were counted once. The ten most abundant clones make up around 40% of the sample. Sequencing was performed on PBMCs. Every receptor here comes from a male donor in good health and CMV-seropositive.

The V and J genes are TRBV15 and TRBJ2-5, with a tentative D call TRBD1 (5 bases). The CDR3 spans 16 residues. Trimming removed 0 bases at V and 2 bases at J, with 13 bases between. CDR1 and CDR2 from the germline V gene are LNHNV and YYDKDF (reference sequence). The CDR3 here is CATSRDYAGHQETQYF. CDR3 sequence (DNA): TGTGCCACCAGCAGAGATTATGCAGGGCATCAAGAGACCCAGTACTTC.

The CDR3 DNA sequence: TGTGCCAGCAGGACCGACAGGAACACTGAAGCTTTCTTT. It yields the protein CASRTDRNTEAFF. The rearrangement links TRBV6-1 to TRBJ1-1, with a tentative D call TRBD1 (5 bases). Trimming stripped 6 bases from V and 1 base from J, with 9 bases between. In germline, CDR1 is MNHNS, CDR2 SASEGT. CDR3 length equals 13 residues.

The V gene is TRBV30, the J gene TRBJ1-4; D gene uncertain. Germline V CDR1 and CDR2: GTSNPN, SVGIG (reference sequence). The length of the CDR3 is 13 residues. The CDR3 bases are TGTGCGGTAGCCGGGCGGGCTTGGGGAAAACTGTTTTTT. Translating it yields CAVAGRAWGKLFF. The full variable domain, in which reference TRBV30 and TRBJ1-4 provide the parts outside the CDR3, is SQTIHQWPATLVQPVGSPLSLECTVEGTSNPNLYWYRQAAGRGLQLLFYSVGIGQISSEVPQNLSASRPQDRQFILSSKKLLLSDSGFYLCAVAGRAWGKLFFGSGTQLSVL.

Written as DNA, the CDR3 is TGTGCCAGCAGATCTCAGGGTAGCAGAAACACCATATATTTT. Encoded protein: CASRSQGSRNTIYF. V is TRBV28 and J is TRBJ1-3, with D perhaps matching TRBD1 (5 bases). Trimming removed 6 bases at V and 5 bases at J, with 14 bases between. Germline assignment: CDR1 MDHEN and CDR2 SYDVKM. The CDR3 has 14 residues.

The V and J genes are TRBV12-1 and TRBJ2-5; the table calls TRBD2, which could not be checked here. TRBV12-1 is shown as a pseudogene. This CDR3 spans 17 amino acids. CDR3 residues: CASSPSGRGPLGETQYF. CDR3 coding DNA: TGTGCCAGCAGCCCTAGCGGGAGAGGCCCCCTCGGAGAGACCCAGTACTTC.

This sequence joins TRBV19 and TRBJ2-3, with D possibly matching TRBD2 (6 bases). The CDR3 extends over 15 amino acids. Germline V gene data show CDR1 as LNHDA and CDR2 as SQIVND (reference sequence). Trimming stripped 3 bases from V and 5 bases from J, with 15 bases between. The CDR3 DNA follows: TGTGCCAGTAGTATTGGAGCGGGTTGGGGAGATACGCAGTATTTT. Translated: CASSIGAGWGDTQYF.

The CDR3 DNA reads as TGTGCCAGCAGCCCTCCGGGGAACCCCAATGAGCAGTTCTTC. Protein: CASSPPGNPNEQFF. This chain uses TRBV11-3 with TRBJ2-1; D perhaps matches TRBD2 (5 bases). The ends were cut back, 5 bases at V and 6 bases at J, with 14 bases in the middle. There are 14 residues in the CDR3. CDR1 and CDR2 (germline): SGHNT, YENEEA.

The chain joins TRBV19 to TRBJ1-5; D is undetermined. CDR3 length: 12 amino acids. Germline V gives CDR1 LNHDA, CDR2 SQIVND (reference sequence). The germline V and J ends were trimmed by 5 bases and 5 bases, with 7 bases remaining between them. CDR3 in DNA: TGTGCCAGTAGTGGCCGGGATCAGCCCCAGCATTTT. Translation gives CASSGRDQPQHF.

This sequence joins TRBV7-8 and TRBJ2-7; D uncertain. The V end was cut by 3 bases, the J end by 4 bases, with 4 bases between. This CDR3 is built from 11 residues. Germline values: CDR1 SGHVS, CDR2 FQNEAQ. CDR3 sequence: CASSFQYEQYF. The CDR3 bases are TGTGCCAGCAGCTTCCAATACGAGCAGTACTTC.

V is TRBV28 and J is TRBJ2-7; a possible D gene is TRBD2 (7 bases). The V gene lost 8 bases and the J gene lost 7 bases, with 12 bases spanning the gap. CDR1 is MDHEN and CDR2 is SYDVKM in the germline V gene. The CDR3 extends over 11 amino acids. CDR3 nucleotide sequence: TGTGCCAGCGTAGGGGGGGGAGAGCAGTACTTC. Translated: CASVGGGEQYF.

This clone is judged medium-sized. The rearrangement joins TRBV25-1 to TRBJ2-1; tentatively, D is TRBD1 (6 bases). Trimming removed 7 bases at V and 1 base at J, with 11 bases between. This CDR3 contains 14 residues. CDR1 and CDR2 from the germline V gene are MGHDK and SYGVNS. The CDR3 DNA reads TGTGCCAGCATCGGGACAAGATCCTACAATGAGCAGTTCTTC. It specifies CASIGTRSYNEQFF.

With respect to this clone: The junction departs from germline at one end; a sequencing error may be responsible. This chain links TRBV27 with TRBJ1-1; 11 bases match TRBD1. In germline, CDR1 is MNHEY, CDR2 SMNVEV (reference sequence). The CDR3 is 17 amino acids. For the CDR3, the DNA is TGTGTCAGCAGTTTGTGGTTTGGACAGGGGGCGAGCGCGGAGGCTTTCTTT. Residues: CVSSLWFGQGASAEAFF.

This clone was detected only a few times. The V call is TRBV18, the J call TRBJ2-5, with 7 nucleotides matching TRBD2. The CDR3 runs to 14 residues. The J segment lost 1 base and the V segment lost 6 bases, leaving 5 bases of the junction unmatched. The V gene's germline CDR1 is KGHSH and CDR2 LQKENI. Written as DNA, the CDR3 is TGTGCCAGCTCCATCTCTAGCGGCCAAGAGACCCAGTACTTC. Translation: CASSISSGQETQYF.

Concerning this clone: The same CDR3 also results from other DNA sequences found in this sample. The rearrangement links TRBV6-5 to TRBJ2-7; D remains ambiguous. This CDR3 comprises 12 residues. V was trimmed by 5 bases and J by 0 bases, leaving 5 bases between them. Germline CDR1 reads MNHEY; CDR2 reads SVGAGI. CDR3 protein: CASSPSSYEQYF. In DNA, the CDR3 is TGTGCCAGCAGTCCCTCCTCCTACGAGCAGTACTTC.

As regards this clone: A read error may account for a junction end that differs from germline. The chain carries TRBV4-1 and TRBJ1-2; TRBD1 might be the D (5 bases). CDR1 MGHRA and CDR2 YSYEKL come from the germline V gene. This CDR3 spans 14 amino acids. Here the CDR3 reads CASSQVGGGDGYTF. The CDR3 DNA reads TGTGCCAGCAGCCAAGTAGGTGGGGGGGATGGCTACACCTTC.

There are a few counts of this clone. The chain combines TRBV6-1 with TRBJ1-1; no clear D gene. The CDR3 has 12 amino acids. Germline CDR1 is MNHNS and CDR2 is SASEGT. The ends were cut back, 7 bases at V and 1 base at J, with 7 bases in the middle. The CDR3 sequence: CASTVGNTEAFF. The CDR3 DNA reads TGTGCCAGCACGGTCGGGAACACTGAAGCTTTCTTT.

The chain carries TRBV25-1 and TRBJ1-1; D is possibly TRBD1 (5 bases). This CDR3 region has 16 residues. Germline CDR1 MGHDK, CDR2 SYGVNS. Trimming took 3 bases from V and 4 from J, leaving 18 bases between them. CDR3 sequence (DNA): TGTGCCAGCAGTGACTCTATCGGGGGGGGAACCACTGAAGCTTTCTTT. Translation: CASSDSIGGGTTEAFF.

In its sample, this clone was seen a few times. The genes are TRBV18 and TRBJ2-7; 8 positions agree with TRBD1. The CDR3 runs 13 residues. The germline V gene encodes CDR1 KGHSH and CDR2 LQKENI. The V and J ends lost 6 bases and 5 bases, in that order; junction bases with no gene match: 6. The CDR3 spells CASSRLQGDEQYF. CDR3 coding DNA: TGTGCCAGCTCGCGCCTACAGGGGGACGAGCAGTACTTC.

The chain carries TRBV10-3 and TRBJ2-7, with TRBD2 matching over 8 bases. The CDR3 loop spans 13 amino acids. J lost 6 bases, V lost 6 bases, and 7 bases had no gene match. Per germline, CDR1 ENHRY and CDR2 SYGVKD. CDR3 region: CAISPGGKGEQYF. The CDR3 coding sequence is TGTGCCATCAGCCCGGGAGGGAAAGGCGAGCAGTACTTC.

The chain is built from TRBV28 and TRBJ1-3; TRBD1 aligns across 8 bases. This CDR3 is 15 amino acids long. Germline lookup yields CDR1 MDHEN and CDR2 SYDVKM. The V and J ends lost 5 bases and 4 bases, in that order; junction bases with no gene match: 7. The CDR3 bases are TGTGCCAGCAGTCCGTTCGGGACAGGCGGAAACACCATATATTTT. It yields the protein CASSPFGTGGNTIYF.

This clone was seen only a few times. J is TRBJ2-3 and V is TRBV6-4, with D possibly TRBD2 on 5 matching bases. The CDR3 contains 15 residues. V shed 4 bases and J shed 2 bases, with 13 bases lying between them. Germline values: CDR1 MRHNA, CDR2 SNTAGT. CDR3 sequence (DNA): TGTGCCAGCAGTGCGCAAAGCGGAACCACAGATACGCAGTATTTT. This sequence encodes CASSAQSGTTDTQYF.

The chain is built from TRBV13 and TRBJ1-1; TRBD1 might be the D (5 bases). The V end was cut by 1 base, the J end by 5 bases, with 11 bases between. CDR3 size: 14 residues. CDR1 and CDR2 (germline): PRHDT, FYEKMQ (reference sequence). In DNA form, the CDR3 reads TGTGCCAGCAGCTTAGTAGGGGTTCTAACTGAAGCTTTCTTT. This gives the protein CASSLVGVLTEAFF.

The rearrangement joins TRBV30 to TRBJ2-7; D remains unclear. The CDR3 runs 12 residues. Looked up from germline, CDR1 is GTSNPN and CDR2 is SVGIG (reference sequence). V lost 1 base to trimming and J lost 5 bases, with 9 bases between them. The CDR3 is CAWSASYHEQYF. For the CDR3, the DNA is TGTGCCTGGAGTGCAAGCTACCACGAGCAGTACTTC.

The chain employs TRBV5-5 and TRBJ1-1; the match to TRBD1 covers 8 bases. The CDR3 has 15 amino acids. CDR1 and CDR2 (germline): SGHKS, YYEKEE (reference sequence). After removal of 4 bases from V and 4 bases from J, the junction contained 9 bases not matched to a gene. The CDR3 DNA reads as TGTGCCAGCAGCCCGGCAGGGGGCAGGGGCACTGAAGCTTTCTTT. It yields the protein CASSPAGGRGTEAFF.

V is TRBV5-1 and J is TRBJ2-6; no definite D call. This CDR3 is built from 16 residues. Germline CDR1 SGHRS, CDR2 YFSETQ. V was pared by 0 bases and J by 0 bases, with 7 bases between. CDR3 DNA: TGCGCCAGCAGCTTGGCCACTGGCTCTGGGGCCAACGTCCTGACTTTC. Translation: CASSLATGSGANVLTF.

This clone showed up just once. The rearrangement links TRBV6-5 to TRBJ1-2; D remains ambiguous. The CDR3 length is 13 residues. The V gene lost 0 bases and the J gene lost 6 bases, with 8 bases spanning the gap. Germline values: CDR1 MNHEY, CDR2 SVGAGI. CDR3 DNA sequence: TGTGCCAGCAGTTACTCTGGCGGTGATGGCTACACCTTC. Translated: CASSYSGGDGYTF.

This rearrangement joins TRBV28 to TRBJ1-2; D is possibly TRBD1 (5 bases). The CDR3 has 13 residues. Per the germline V gene, CDR1 is MDHEN and CDR2 is SYDVKM. Trimming took off 2 bases at V and 7 bases at J, with 11 bases between the two ends. The CDR3: CASSLSRGGGYTF. The CDR3 bases are TGTGCCAGCAGTTTAAGCCGGGGGGGTGGCTACACCTTC.

This clone was counted a few times. The chain employs TRBV5-8 and TRBJ1-1, with 7 bases identical to TRBD1. Germline CDR1 SGHTS, CDR2 YDEGEE. This CDR3 is built from 15 residues. The V gene end was trimmed by 0 bases and the J gene end by 1 base; junction bases not matched to a gene: 3. In DNA, the CDR3 is TGTGCCAGCAGCTTGGTAGGGGGCCCGAACACTGAAGCTTTCTTT. This translates into CASSLVGGPNTEAFF.

The chain links TRBV13 to TRBJ2-7; weak D call: TRBD1 (6 bases). Looked up from germline, CDR1 is PRHDT and CDR2 is FYEKMQ (reference sequence). This CDR3 has 14 amino acids. The V end lost 0 bases, the J end lost 3 bases, and 9 bases lay between the germline ends. The CDR3 sequence is CASSLGNRDYEQYF. The CDR3 nucleotides are TGTGCCAGCAGCTTAGGAAACAGGGACTACGAGCAGTACTTC.

This chain connects TRBV7-9 to TRBJ2-7, with TRBD1 as a possible D gene (6 bases). CDR3 size: 15 residues. The germline V and J ends were trimmed by 2 bases and 5 bases, with 16 bases remaining between them. CDR1 and CDR2 from the germline V gene are SEHNR and FQNEAQ (reference sequence). The CDR3 here is CASSLFANRADEQYF. CDR3 DNA: TGTGCCAGCAGCTTATTCGCGAACAGGGCGGACGAGCAGTACTTC.

The chain links TRBV15 to TRBJ2-5, with no clear D. Trimming shortened V by 0 bases and J by 4 bases, and 18 bases separated the two germline ends. Germline V gives CDR1 LNHNV, CDR2 YYDKDF (reference sequence). This CDR3 is built from 17 residues. CDR3 bases: TGTGCCACCAGCAGAGATTCTTCCTTCTGGTTAGCAGAGACCCAGTACTTC. Residues: CATSRDSSFWLAETQYF.

The V and J genes are TRBV5-1 and TRBJ2-6, with TRBD2 identical over 9 bases. CDR1 is SGHRS, CDR2 YFSETQ, per germline. V lost 0 bases, J lost 0 bases, and 4 bases stayed unmatched. The CDR3 runs 18 residues. The CDR3 region has the DNA TGCGCCAGCAGCTTGGTCCTAGCGGGATCCTCTGGGGCCAACGTCCTGACTTTC. Its protein is CASSLVLAGSSGANVLTF.